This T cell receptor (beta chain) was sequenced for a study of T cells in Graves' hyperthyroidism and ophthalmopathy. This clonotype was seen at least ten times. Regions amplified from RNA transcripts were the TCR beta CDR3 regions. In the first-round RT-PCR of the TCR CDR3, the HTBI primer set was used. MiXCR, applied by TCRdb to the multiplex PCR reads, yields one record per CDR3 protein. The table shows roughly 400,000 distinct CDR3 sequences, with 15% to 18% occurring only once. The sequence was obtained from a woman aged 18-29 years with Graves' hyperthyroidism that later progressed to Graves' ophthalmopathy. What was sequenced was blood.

The CDR3 sequence: CASSYSTRTGVNTEAFF. In DNA, the CDR3 is TGTGCCAGCAGTTACTCAACCAGGACAGGAGTGAACACTGAAGCTTTCTTT. The chain carries TRBV6-5 and TRBJ1-1; 7 nucleotides match TRBD1. The CDR3 has 17 residues. The junction had 7 bases not matched to a gene; V was cut back by 0 bases and J by 0 bases. CDR1 MNHEY and CDR2 SVGAGI come from the germline V gene.